This TCR beta chain emerged from a study of OX40 agonist ivuxolimab in advanced cancers. For the study at large: The diagnoses of dose-escalation patients were hepatocellular carcinoma, melanoma, renal cell or head and neck cancer.

This CDR3 has 15 amino acids. V lost 3 bases, J lost 0 bases, and 9 bases lay in between. CDR1 and CDR2 from the germline V gene are MGHRA and YSYEKL. The repertoire was sequenced with immunoSEQ multiplex PCR; TCRdb's copy has only in-frame clones and lacks some. The data contain 81,000 or so clones, approximately 94% of them seen just once; the ten biggest clones take up more than 13%. The chain has TRBV4-1 and TRBJ1-5, with D unresolved. This specimen was CD4+ or CD8+ T cells sorted from blood, taken in a trial of the OX40 agonist ivuxolimab. This sequence originates from an adult with an advanced solid tumor such as melanoma, head and neck, liver or kidney cancer. The CDR3 nucleotides read TGCGCCAGCAGCCACCAGGACCCTAGCAATCAGCCCCAGCATTTT. This translates into CASSHQDPSNQPQHF.